This entry features one TCR beta chain sequence. Its antigen is not identified. Time point reported: blood 4 weeks post-SBRT, at nephrectomy. The treatment: 15 Gy SBRT to primary tumor, nephrectomy 4 weeks later. Nephrectomy followed 15 Gy stereotactic body radiation by 4 weeks. The sample is drawn from a study of radiation and T cells in renal cell carcinoma. Study-level results: From baseline, blood top tumor clonotypes peaked at 2 weeks post-radiation.

This CDR3 region has 13 residues. Trimming removed 4 bases from V and 1 base from J, with 8 bases in between. Germline-derived CDR1 and CDR2 are SGHRS and YFSETQ. Generated by immunoSEQ multiplex PCR, the TCRdb table keeps only in-frame clones and is missing some. In the table there are 60,000 to 75,000 clones, 70% to 80% of which are singletons. The sample was blood, taken from a patient whose treatment included radiotherapy and nephrectomy. The clonotype was recovered from a man in his sixties with renal cell carcinoma. The rearrangement joins TRBV5-1 to TRBJ1-1; TRBD1 might be the D (6 bases). The CDR3 nucleotides are TGCGCCAGCAGCGGGACACCGAACACTGAAGCTTTCTTT. This codes for CASSGTPNTEAFF.